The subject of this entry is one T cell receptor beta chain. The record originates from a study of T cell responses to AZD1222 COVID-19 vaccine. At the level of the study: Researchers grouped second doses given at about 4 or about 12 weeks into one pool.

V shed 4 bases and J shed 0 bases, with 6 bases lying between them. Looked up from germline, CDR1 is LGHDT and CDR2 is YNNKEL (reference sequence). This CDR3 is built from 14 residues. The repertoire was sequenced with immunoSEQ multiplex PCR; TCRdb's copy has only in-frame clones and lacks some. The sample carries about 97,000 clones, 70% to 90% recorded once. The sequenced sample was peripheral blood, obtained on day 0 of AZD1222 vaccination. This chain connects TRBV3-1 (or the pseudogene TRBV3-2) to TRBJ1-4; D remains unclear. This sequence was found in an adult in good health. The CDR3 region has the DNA TGTGCCAGCAGCCGCCTTGCAACTAATGAAAAACTGTTTTTT. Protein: CASSRLATNEKLFF.